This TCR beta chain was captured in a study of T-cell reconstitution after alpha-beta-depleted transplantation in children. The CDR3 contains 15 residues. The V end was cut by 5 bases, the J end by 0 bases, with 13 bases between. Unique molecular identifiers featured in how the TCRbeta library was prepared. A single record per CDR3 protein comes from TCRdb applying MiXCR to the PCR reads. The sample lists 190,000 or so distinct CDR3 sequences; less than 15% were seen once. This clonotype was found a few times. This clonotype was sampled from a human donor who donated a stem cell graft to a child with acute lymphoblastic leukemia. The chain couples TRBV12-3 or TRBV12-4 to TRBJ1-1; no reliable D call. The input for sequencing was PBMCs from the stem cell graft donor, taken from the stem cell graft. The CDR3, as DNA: TGTGCCAGCAGTACCTTTCTAACTATGAACACTGAAGCTTTCTTT. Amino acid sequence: CASSTFLTMNTEAFF.